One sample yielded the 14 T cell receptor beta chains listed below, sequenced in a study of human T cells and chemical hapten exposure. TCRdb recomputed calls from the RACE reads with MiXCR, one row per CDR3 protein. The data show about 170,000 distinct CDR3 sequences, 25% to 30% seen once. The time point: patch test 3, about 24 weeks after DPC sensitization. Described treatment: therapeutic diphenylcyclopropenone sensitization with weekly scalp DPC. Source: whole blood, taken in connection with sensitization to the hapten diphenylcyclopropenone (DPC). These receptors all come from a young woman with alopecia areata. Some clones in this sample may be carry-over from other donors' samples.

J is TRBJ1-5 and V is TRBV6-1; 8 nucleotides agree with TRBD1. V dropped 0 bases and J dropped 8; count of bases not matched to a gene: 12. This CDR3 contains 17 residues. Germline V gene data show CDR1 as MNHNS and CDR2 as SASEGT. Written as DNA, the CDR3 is TGTGCCAGCAGTGAAGCGCTTACAGGGGGTCCAGGAGAGCCCCAGCATTTT. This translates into CASSEALTGGPGEPQHF.

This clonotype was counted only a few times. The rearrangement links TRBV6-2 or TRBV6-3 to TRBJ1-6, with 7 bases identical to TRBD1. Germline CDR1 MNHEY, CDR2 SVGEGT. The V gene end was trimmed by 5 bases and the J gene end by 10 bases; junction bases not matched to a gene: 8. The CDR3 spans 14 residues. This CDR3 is CASSEGGAYSPLHF. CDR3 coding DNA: TGTGCCAGCAGTGAAGGGGGCGCGTACTCACCCCTCCACTTT.

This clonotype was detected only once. CDR3 nucleotides: TGTGCCAGCAGCCAATCCGGACAGACTGAAGCTTTCTTT. This encodes CASSQSGQTEAFF. The chain links TRBV14 to TRBJ1-1, with D possibly TRBD1 on 6 matching bases. V shed 2 bases and J shed 5 bases, with 9 bases lying between them. Germline CDR1 and CDR2: SGHDN and FVKESK. The CDR3 runs to 13 residues.

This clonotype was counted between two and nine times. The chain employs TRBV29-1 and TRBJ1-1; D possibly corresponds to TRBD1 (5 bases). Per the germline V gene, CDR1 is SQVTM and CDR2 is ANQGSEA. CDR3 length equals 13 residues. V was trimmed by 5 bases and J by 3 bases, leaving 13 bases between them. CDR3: CSVRRGSDTEAFF. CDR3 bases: TGCAGCGTTCGACGGGGGTCGGACACTGAAGCTTTCTTT.

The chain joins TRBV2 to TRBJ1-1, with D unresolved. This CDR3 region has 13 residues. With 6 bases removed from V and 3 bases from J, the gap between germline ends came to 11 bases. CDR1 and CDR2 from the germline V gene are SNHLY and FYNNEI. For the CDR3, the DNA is TGTGCCAGCAGCCGGAGGGTAGACACTGAAGCTTTCTTT. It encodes CASSRRVDTEAFF.

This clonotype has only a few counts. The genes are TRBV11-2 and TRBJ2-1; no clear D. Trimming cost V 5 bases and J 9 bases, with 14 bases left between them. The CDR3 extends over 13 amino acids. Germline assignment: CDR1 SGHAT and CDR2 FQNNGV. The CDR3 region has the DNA TGTGCCAGCAGCCCAGCCACGCTAACTGAGCAGTTCTTC. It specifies CASSPATLTEQFF.

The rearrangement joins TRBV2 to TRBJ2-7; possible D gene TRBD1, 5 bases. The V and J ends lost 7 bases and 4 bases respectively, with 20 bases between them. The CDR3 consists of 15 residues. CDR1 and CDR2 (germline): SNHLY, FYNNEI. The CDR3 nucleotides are TGTGCCAGCAAGGAAGGTCGACAGCACATTTACGAGCAGTACTTC. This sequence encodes CASKEGRQHIYEQYF.

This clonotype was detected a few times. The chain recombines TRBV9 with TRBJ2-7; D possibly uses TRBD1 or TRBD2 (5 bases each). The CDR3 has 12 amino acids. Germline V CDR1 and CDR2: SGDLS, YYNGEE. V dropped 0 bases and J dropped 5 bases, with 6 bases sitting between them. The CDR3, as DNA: TGTGCCAGCAGCGTAGGAGGGGACGAGCAGTACTTC. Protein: CASSVGGDEQYF. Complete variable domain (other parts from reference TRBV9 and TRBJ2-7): DSGVTQTPKHLITATGQRVTLRCSPRSGDLSVYWYQQSLDQGLQFLIQYYNGEERAKGNILERFSAQQFPDLHSELNLSSLELGDSALYFCASSVGGDEQYFGPGTRLTVT.

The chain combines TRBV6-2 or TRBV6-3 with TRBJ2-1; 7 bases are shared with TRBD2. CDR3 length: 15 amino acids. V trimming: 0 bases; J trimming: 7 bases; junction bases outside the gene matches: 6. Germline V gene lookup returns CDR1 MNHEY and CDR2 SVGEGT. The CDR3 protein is CASSYSTSLGNEQFF. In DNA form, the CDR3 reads TGTGCCAGCAGTTACTCGACTAGCCTAGGTAATGAGCAGTTCTTC.

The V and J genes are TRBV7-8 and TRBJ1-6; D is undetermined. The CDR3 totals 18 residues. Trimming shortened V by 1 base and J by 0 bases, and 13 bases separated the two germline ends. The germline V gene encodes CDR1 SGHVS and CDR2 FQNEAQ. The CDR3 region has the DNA TGTGCCAGCAGCTTAGTTCGTCTGGCAAGCTCCTATAATTCACCCCTCCACTTT. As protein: CASSLVRLASSYNSPLHF.

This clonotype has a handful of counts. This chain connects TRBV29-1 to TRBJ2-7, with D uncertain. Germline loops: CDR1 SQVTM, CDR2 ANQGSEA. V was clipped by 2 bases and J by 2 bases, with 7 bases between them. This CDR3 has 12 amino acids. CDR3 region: CSVELAPYEQYF. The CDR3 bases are TGCAGCGTTGAATTGGCACCCTACGAGCAGTACTTC.

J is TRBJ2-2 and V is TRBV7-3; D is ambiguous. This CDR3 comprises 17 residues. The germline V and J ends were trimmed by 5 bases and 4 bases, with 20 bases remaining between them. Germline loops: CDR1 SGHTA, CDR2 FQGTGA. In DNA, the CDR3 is TGTGCCAGCAGCCCCAACTCCGTTACGGCACTCACCGGGGAGCTGTTTTTT. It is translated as CASSPNSVTALTGELFF.

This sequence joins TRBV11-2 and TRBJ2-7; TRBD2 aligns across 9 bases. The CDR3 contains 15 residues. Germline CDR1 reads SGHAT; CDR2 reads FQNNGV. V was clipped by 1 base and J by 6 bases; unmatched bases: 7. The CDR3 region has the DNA TGTGCCAGCAGCTTAGGTGCGGGAGGGCTTTCCGAGCAGTACTTC. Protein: CASSLGAGGLSEQYF.

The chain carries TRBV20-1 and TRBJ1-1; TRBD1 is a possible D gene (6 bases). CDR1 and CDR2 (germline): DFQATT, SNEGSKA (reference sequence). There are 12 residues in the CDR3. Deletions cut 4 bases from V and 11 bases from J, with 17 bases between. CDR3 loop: CSAIHGGAGAFF. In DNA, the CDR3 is TGCAGTGCTATACACGGGGGGGCCGGGGCTTTCTTT.